The entry below gives a single T cell receptor (beta chain) sequence along with its context. The sample belongs to a study of cytomegalovirus exposure and HLA in healthy donors. With 60 Vbeta and 13 Jbeta primers, the PCR was carried out. Original methodology: Later reanalysis found tens of millions of unique TCR beta chains, roughly 9.9 million of them shared. The repertoire was sequenced with immunoSEQ multiplex PCR; TCRdb's copy has only in-frame clones and lacks some. Clone size and the V and J calls come from that table; the DNA yielded D and trimming. The sample records around 99,000 clones, 77% being singletons. CDR1 and CDR2 (germline): SEHNR, FQNEAQ (reference sequence). The CDR3 covers 13 residues. Trimming took off 0 bases at V and 6 bases at J, with 5 bases between the two ends.

The rearrangement links TRBV7-9 to TRBJ1-4, with D unclear. The TCR was taken from a male donor in good health and CMV-seronegative. Sequenced input: PBMCs. CDR3 protein: CASSLATDEKLFF. CDR3 DNA sequence: TGTGCCAGCAGCTTAGCCACAGATGAAAAACTGTTTTTT.